A single T cell receptor (beta chain) is shown here with its context. CDR3 length: 16 residues. CDR1 and CDR2 (germline): SGHVS, FNYEAQ. The ends lost 1 base at V and 4 bases at J; junction bases unmatched: 8. This specimen belongs to a study of cytomegalovirus exposure and HLA in healthy donors. Libraries were prepared by immunoSEQ multiplex PCR; TCRdb keeps only in-frame clonotypes and omits some of them. The table records about 140,000 clones, around 84% of them present only once. The donors were members of the validation cohort, which comprised about 120 subjects and was separate from the first cohort of 600 to 800 subjects.

The TCR comes from a man younger than 35 in good health and CMV-seropositive. The rearrangement uses TRBV7-6 and TRBJ2-5; TRBD2 matches 8 bases. Material: PBMCs. Here the CDR3 reads CASSLGLGLGGETQYF. CDR3 coding DNA: TGTGCCAGCAGCTTAGGTCTGGGACTAGGGGGAGAGACCCAGTACTTC.